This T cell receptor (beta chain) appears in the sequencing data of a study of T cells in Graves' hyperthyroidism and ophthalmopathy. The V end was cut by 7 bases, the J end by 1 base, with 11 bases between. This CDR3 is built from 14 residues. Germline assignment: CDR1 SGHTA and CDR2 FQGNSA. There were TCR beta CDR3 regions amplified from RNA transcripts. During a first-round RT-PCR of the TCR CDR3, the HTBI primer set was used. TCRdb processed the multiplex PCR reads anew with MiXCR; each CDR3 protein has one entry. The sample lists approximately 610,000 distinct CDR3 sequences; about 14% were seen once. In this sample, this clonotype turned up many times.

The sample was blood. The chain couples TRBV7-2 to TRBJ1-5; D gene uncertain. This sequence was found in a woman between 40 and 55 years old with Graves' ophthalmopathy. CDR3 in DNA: TGTGCCAGCACCTCGGAGTACAGCAATCAGCCCCAGCATTTT. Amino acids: CASTSEYSNQPQHF.